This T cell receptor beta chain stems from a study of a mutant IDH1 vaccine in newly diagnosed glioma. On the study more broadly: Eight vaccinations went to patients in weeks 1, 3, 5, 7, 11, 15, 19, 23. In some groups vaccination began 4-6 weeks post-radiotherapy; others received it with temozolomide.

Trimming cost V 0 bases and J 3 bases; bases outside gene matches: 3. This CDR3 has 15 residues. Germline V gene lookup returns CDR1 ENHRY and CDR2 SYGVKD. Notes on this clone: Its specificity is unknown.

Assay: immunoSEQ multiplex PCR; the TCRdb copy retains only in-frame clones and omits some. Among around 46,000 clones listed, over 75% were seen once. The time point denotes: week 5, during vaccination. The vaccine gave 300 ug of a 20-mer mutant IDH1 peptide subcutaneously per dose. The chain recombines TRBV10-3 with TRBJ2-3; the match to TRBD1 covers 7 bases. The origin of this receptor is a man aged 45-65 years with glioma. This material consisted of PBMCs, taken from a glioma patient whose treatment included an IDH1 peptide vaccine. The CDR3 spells CAISESIQGTDTQYF. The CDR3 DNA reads TGTGCCATCAGTGAGTCGATACAGGGGACAGATACGCAGTATTTT.